The following is a TCR beta chain sequence with its context. Its specific antigen is unknown. No base qualities exist here, and no much larger clone lies one base off it. The sample is drawn from a study of blood T cells in healthy people across ages (dated by TCRdb to the mid-2010s). For the study in its entirety: In model experiments, template switching captured roughly one uniquely barcoded TCR beta cDNA molecule for every two T cells. Age-related changes in TCR beta repertoire diversity were measured in the study by deep sequencing normalized with unique cDNA molecular identifiers. The donors were divided into four age groups: young (average around 15 years), middle-aged (about 41), aged (approximately 62) and long-lived (nearly 85). To avoid experimental bias, donors of different ages were randomly spread across the sequencing lanes. The study analyzed two additional independent replicas of 1 million unique cDNA reads from the same blood draw for two donors, one aged 18 to 29 and one aged 80 or older. General study outcomes and caveats: Because donor CMV infection status was unknown, age-related changes in expanded clonotypes were potentially confounded. Compared with the aged group, the long-lived group had more naive CD4+ T cells, fewer expanded clones and increased TCR diversity, a pattern suggesting age selection. A strong correlation was found between observed TCR beta diversity and the percentage of naive T cells measured by flow cytometry. Conclusive comparison of naive and antigen-experienced compartments was prevented by the profiling of bulk unsorted PBMCs. As age increased, observed TCR beta diversity per million T cells dropped in a roughly linear way, and a significant reduction was already evident by age 40. Estimates of total diversity from one million sequenced T cells were regarded as lower bounds and underestimates.

Donors were roughly 40 systemically healthy Caucasian individuals from Russia aged roughly 6 to 90 years. Each donor gave about 9.7 milliliters of peripheral blood, drawn into EDTA-treated Vacutainer tubes. Ficoll-Paque density-gradient centrifugation was used to isolate PBMCs, with at least 7 million obtained per sample. Total RNA was extracted from PBMCs with Trizol reagent, with at least 5.5 micrograms obtained per sample. Naive CD45RAhigh/CD27high T cell percentages were measured by flow cytometry on a PBMC aliquot from every donor. Library construction relied on 5' RACE. Sequenced on an Illumina HiSeq 2500. The second PCR ran for about 7 to 11 cycles and used a J-beta primer mix along with a sample-barcoded 5' primer. A template-switch 5' adaptor carrying 12 random nucleotides introduced a unique molecular identifier onto each TCR beta cDNA molecule. Each sample yielded at least 3 million CDR3-containing paired-end reads. First-strand cDNA synthesis was performed from all RNA using the Mint cDNA synthesis kit, with priming by a TRBC-specific oligonucleotide. All cDNA was treated with uracil-DNA glycosylase and then went through a first 18-cycle PCR with the universal primers M1SS and BC2_uni_R. The study's processing was this. For normalization, 1 million high-quality reads were randomly selected from each sample, with every read carrying a distinct molecular identifier. Reads with shared molecular identifiers were discarded instead of being binned into consensus sequences. MiTCR, set to a Q25 quality threshold and the strictest error-elimination algorithm, was used for CDR3 identification, clonotype clustering and error correction. A nonparametric unseen species model using Euler transformation provided a lower-bound estimate of total TCR beta diversity. In-frame beta chains were kept once TCRdb had trimmed the public reads at Q25 with fastp and called clones with MiXCR. Each entry is one CDR3 protein sequence, shown with its most common DNA and genes. These V and J calls rely on TCRdb rather than the paper's analysis. The sample table records under 850,000 distinct CDR3 sequences; around 36% of these occur just once. Over 10% of the sample goes to the ten largest clones.

The V and J ends are trimmed by 4 bases and 2 bases, leaving 13 bases between them. The germline V gene encodes CDR1 SGDLS and CDR2 YYNGEE. From the cysteine through the phenylalanine, the CDR3 covers 14 amino acids. CDR3 DNA only is kept here, 42 bases in frame from base 1. Sequenced input: blood. The chain couples TRBV9 to TRBJ2-7; the D region may be TRBD1 or TRBD2, each matching 5 bases equally. The sequence was collected from a man younger than 35 in good health. The base sequence is TGTGCCAGCAGCAAGAGGGACGGACCCTACGAGCAGTACTTC. Its coded protein is CASSKRDGPYEQYF.